This TCR beta chain was recovered during a study of T cells in Graves' hyperthyroidism and ophthalmopathy. Whole-study findings and limits: In blood, most of the thyroid clonotypes expanded above 0.001 were also present. Separating ophthalmopathy from stable hyperthyroidism was achieved by a 13 V-J model.

V dropped 2 bases and J dropped 7; count of bases not matched to a gene: 7. The CDR3 has 14 residues. Germline CDR1 and CDR2: SQVTM and ANQGSEA. This clonotype was detected only a few times. Its antigen is currently unknown. Amplification of TCR beta CDR3 regions used RNA as the template. HTBI primers were the set used in a first-round RT-PCR of the TCR CDR3. TCRdb used MiXCR to reprocess the multiplex PCR reads, holding one entry per CDR3 protein. The sample lists almost 600,000 distinct CDR3 sequences; roughly 46% were seen once. The authors deemed Graves' hyperthyroidism stable absent ophthalmopathy progression within 18 months. Diagnoses used clinical symptoms, serum thyroxine and TRAb, thyroid ultrasound and orbital computed tomography.

Sequencing used peripheral blood or thyroid tissue (not recorded which). The clonotype comes from a woman aged 18-29 years with Graves' hyperthyroidism. The chain carries TRBV29-1 and TRBJ2-2; TRBD2 agrees at 7 bases. The CDR3 loop reads CSVEKAGSVGELFF. The CDR3, as DNA: TGCAGCGTTGAAAAAGCGGGGTCGGTCGGGGAGCTGTTTTTT.